This T cell receptor beta chain was sequenced in a study of T cell responses to AZD1222 COVID-19 vaccine. The repertoire was sequenced with immunoSEQ multiplex PCR; TCRdb's copy has only in-frame clones and lacks some. This table holds 140,000 to 150,000 clones, 80% to 95% found once. This receptor was identified in an adult in good health. The sequenced sample was peripheral blood, obtained on day 0 of MenACWY control vaccination.

The CDR3 DNA reads as TGTGCCAGCAGCCAAGATCCGCCGGGGTTGAACACTGAAGCTTTCTTT. It encodes CASSQDPPGLNTEAFF. This chain uses TRBV3-1 (or the pseudogene TRBV3-2) with TRBJ1-1, with D unclear. This CDR3 region has 16 residues. Germline lookup yields CDR1 LGHDT and CDR2 YNNKEL (reference sequence). Trimming pared 0 bases from V and 0 bases from J, leaving 11 bases between.